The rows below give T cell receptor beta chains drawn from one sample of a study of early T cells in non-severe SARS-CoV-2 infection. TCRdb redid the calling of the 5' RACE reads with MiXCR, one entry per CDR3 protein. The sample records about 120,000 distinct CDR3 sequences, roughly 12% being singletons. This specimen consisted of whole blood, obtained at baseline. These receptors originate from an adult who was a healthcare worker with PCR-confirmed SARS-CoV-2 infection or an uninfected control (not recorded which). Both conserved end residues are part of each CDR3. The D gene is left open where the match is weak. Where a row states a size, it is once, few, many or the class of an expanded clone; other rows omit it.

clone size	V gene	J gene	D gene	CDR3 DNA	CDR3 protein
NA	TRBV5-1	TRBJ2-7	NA	TGCGCCAGCAGCCTGGGCGATTACGGCCACGAGCAGTACTTC	CASSLGDYGHEQYF
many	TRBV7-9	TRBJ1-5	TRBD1	TGTGCCAGCAGGGTGTTCCGGGACAGTAGCAATCAGCCCCAGCATTTT	CASRVFRDSSNQPQHF
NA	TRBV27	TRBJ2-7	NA	TGTGCCAGCAGCTTATTCGGCTCGAGCTCCTACGAGCAGTACTTC	CASSLFGSSSYEQYF
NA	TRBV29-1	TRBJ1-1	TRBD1	TGCAGCGTCTACAGGGGCGCGAACACTGAAGCTTTCTTT	CSVYRGANTEAFF
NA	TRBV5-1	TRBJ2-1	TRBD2	TGCGCCAGCAGCCGGGGGGGACTAGCGTATCTGGATGAGCAGTTCTTC	CASSRGGLAYLDEQFF
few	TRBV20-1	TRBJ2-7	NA	TGCAGTGCTCCCCGGGGACCGATCTACGAGCAGTACTTC	CSAPRGPIYEQYF
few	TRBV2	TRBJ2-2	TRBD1	TGTGCCAGCAGTGGACAGGGAAGGTGGGAGCTGTTTTTT	CASSGQGRWELFF
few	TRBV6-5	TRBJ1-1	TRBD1	TGTGCCAGCACCCCAAAGGGGACAGCGGGAGCTTTCTTT	CASTPKGTAGAFF
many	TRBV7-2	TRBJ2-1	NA	TGTGCCAGCAGCTTTGCGGCCCACAGGCCTAGCTCCTACAATGAGCAGTTCTTC	CASSFAAHRPSSYNEQFF
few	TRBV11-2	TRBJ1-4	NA	TGTGCCAGCAGCGGGGGGTCTACAACTAATGAAAAACTGTTTTTT	CASSGGSTTNEKLFF
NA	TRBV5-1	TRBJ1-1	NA	TGCGCCAGCAGCCCGAGAGGGGCCACTGAAGCTTTCTTT	CASSPRGATEAFF
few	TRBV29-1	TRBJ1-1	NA	TGCAGCGTTGAAGTTCTGAGAGGATCGAACACTGAAGCTTTCTTT	CSVEVLRGSNTEAFF
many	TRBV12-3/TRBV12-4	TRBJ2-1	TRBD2	TGTGCCAGCAGTGAGGGTAGCGGGGTCTTTCCTCGGGAGCAGTTCTTC	CASSEGSGVFPREQFF
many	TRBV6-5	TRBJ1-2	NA	TGTGCCAGCAGTTACTCTGAGGGGGAGAATGGCTACACCTTC	CASSYSEGENGYTF
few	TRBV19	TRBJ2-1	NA	TGTGCCAGTAGTATAGAGGGCTCAGGGGGGATGAATGAGCAGTTCTTC	CASSIEGSGGMNEQFF